This record covers a single T cell receptor beta chain. What it binds is not known. Germline V gives CDR1 LNHDA, CDR2 SQIVND (reference sequence). The CDR3 is 14 residues long. With 5 bases removed from V and 0 bases from J, the gap between germline ends came to 10 bases. The data are from a study of cytomegalovirus exposure and HLA in healthy donors. Use of 60 Vbeta and 13 Jbeta primers characterized the PCR. Sequencing used immunoSEQ multiplex PCR; TCRdb keeps in-frame clones, though not all of them. The sample has about 88,000 clones. Points from the study as a whole: It was in a later analysis that TCR association rates were seen to vary by HLA locus, highest for DRB1 and lowest for HLA-C.

The specimen sequenced was PBMCs. The TCR comes from a girl between 10 and 17 years old in good health and CMV-seropositive. This rearrangement joins TRBV19 to TRBJ2-5, with D possibly TRBD1 on 6 matching bases. CDR3 in DNA: TGTGCCAGTAGTCATCAGGGGCACCAAGAGACCCAGTACTTC. Protein: CASSHQGHQETQYF.